This passage covers 10 T cell receptor beta chains from one sample sequenced in a study of human T cells and chemical hapten exposure. TCRdb fed the RACE reads into MiXCR, producing one record per CDR3 protein. The sample has about 69,000 distinct CDR3 sequences, 9% to 12% seen once. Sample time point: patch test 2, 6 weeks after DPC sensitization. This sample's treatment: therapeutic diphenylcyclopropenone sensitization with weekly scalp DPC. This sample comprised whole blood, obtained in connection with sensitization to the hapten diphenylcyclopropenone (DPC). All receptors come from a woman aged 50 to 60 with alopecia areata. Some clones in this sample may be carry-over from other donors' samples.

This clonotype was counted ten times or more. The chain is built from TRBV7-2 and TRBJ1-5, with D unresolved. CDR1 is SGHTA, CDR2 FQGNSA, per germline. V lost 5 bases, J lost 1 base, and 12 bases lay in between. The CDR3 is made up of 15 amino acids. CDR3 coding DNA: TGTGCCAGCAGCATCGGCAGCGTGAGCAATCAGCCCCAGCATTTT. It specifies CASSIGSVSNQPQHF.

The CDR3 region has the DNA TGTGCCAGCAGCCCCCCGGGACTAGGGAGCACAGATACGCAGTATTTT. Protein sequence: CASSPPGLGSTDTQYF. The V and J genes are TRBV11-1 and TRBJ2-3; 8 bases match TRBD2. The CDR3 totals 16 residues. V lost 5 bases, J lost 0 bases, and 7 bases stayed unmatched. Germline V lookup: CDR1 SGHAT, CDR2 FQDESV (reference sequence).

This clonotype has at least ten counts. The chain carries TRBV6-1 and TRBJ2-1; 7 bases align to TRBD2. The V and J ends lost 2 bases and 7 bases, in that order; junction bases with no gene match: 5. The germline V gene encodes CDR1 MNHNS and CDR2 SASEGT. The CDR3 sequence is 14 residues long. CDR3 sequence: CASSEIAGANEQFF. The CDR3 DNA follows: TGTGCCAGCAGTGAAATCGCGGGAGCGAATGAGCAGTTCTTC.

This clonotype was counted only a few times. The chain employs TRBV19 and TRBJ2-1; D is perhaps TRBD1 or TRBD2 (6 bases each). This CDR3 contains 13 residues. Trimming took off 2 bases at V and 6 bases at J, with 8 bases between the two ends. Germline V CDR1 and CDR2: LNHDA, SQIVND (reference sequence). CDR3 region: CASSIWGANEQFF. The CDR3 DNA follows: TGTGCCAGTAGTATATGGGGGGCCAATGAGCAGTTCTTC.

The table lists this clonotype with a few counts. The V and J genes are TRBV12-5 and TRBJ2-1; weak D call: TRBD1 (5 bases). Germline V gene sequence: CDR1 LGHNT, CDR2 FRNRAP. Trimming took 5 bases from V and 6 from J, leaving 11 bases between them. This CDR3 spans 13 amino acids. The CDR3 bases are TGTGCTAGTGGTCCGAGACAGCTCAATGAGCAGTTCTTC. This codes for CASGPRQLNEQFF.

This clonotype was observed at least ten times. The rearrangement links TRBV19 to TRBJ2-7; D ambiguous. The CDR3 loop spans 14 amino acids. Trimming removed 0 bases at V and 1 base at J, with 7 bases between. Germline assignment: CDR1 LNHDA and CDR2 SQIVND (reference sequence). CDR3 bases: TGTGCCAGTAGTATAGAGGCGCGGTCCTACGAGCAGTACTTC. Translation gives CASSIEARSYEQYF.

This clonotype appeared a few times. V is TRBV7-2 and J is TRBJ2-1, with no clear D. There are 13 residues in the CDR3. Germline CDR1 reads SGHTA; CDR2 reads FQGNSA. Trimming pared 6 bases from V and 2 bases from J, leaving 8 bases between. The CDR3 reads CASRRPAYNEQFF. CDR3 in DNA: TGTGCCAGCAGGAGACCTGCCTACAATGAGCAGTTCTTC.

This clonotype was observed a handful of times. This chain links TRBV3-1 with TRBJ2-5; weak D call: TRBD1 (6 bases). Between the trimmed V and J ends, which lost 4 bases and 2 bases, there was a span of 11 bases. CDR1 LGHDT and CDR2 YNNKEL come from the germline V gene (reference sequence). This CDR3 comprises 14 residues. CDR3 in DNA: TGTGCCAGCAGCCTTCGGACAGTTCAAGAGACCCAGTACTTC. Protein product: CASSLRTVQETQYF.

V is TRBV6-5 and J is TRBJ2-2; D is undetermined. The germline V and J ends were trimmed by 2 bases and 6 bases, with 7 bases remaining between them. Germline CDR1 is MNHEY and CDR2 is SVGAGI. The CDR3 totals 13 residues. As DNA, the CDR3 is TGTGCCAGCAGTTACCCCACCCCCGGGGAGCTGTTTTTT. It encodes CASSYPTPGELFF.

The table lists this clonotype with a few counts. CDR3 nucleotides: TGTGCCAGCAGCTCCGACCTAGCGTTGAGCTCCTACGAGCAGTACTTC. Translation gives CASSSDLALSSYEQYF. The chain combines TRBV7-8 with TRBJ2-7; TRBD2 might be the D (6 bases). The CDR3 covers 16 residues. Trimming took off 4 bases at V and 0 bases at J, with 16 bases between the two ends. Germline values: CDR1 SGHVS, CDR2 FQNEAQ.